The rows below give T cell receptor beta chains drawn from one sample of a study of cytomegalovirus exposure and HLA in healthy donors. Libraries were prepared by immunoSEQ multiplex PCR; TCRdb keeps only in-frame clonotypes and omits some of them. The top ten clones hold roughly 15% of a sample with 95,000 or so clones, roughly 70% of them seen once. The sample taken for sequencing was PBMCs. These receptor sequences come from a woman between 50 and 59 years old in good health and CMV-seropositive. CDR3s leave out the opening cysteine and the closing phenylalanine or tryptophan. A D gene is named only where the DNA matches it firmly.

>TRBJ1-5|TRBV15|NA|19
ATSRESSLNSLNRYGQPQH
>TRBJ1-6|TRBV7-9|TRBD1|12
ASVPTGGESPLH
>TRBJ1-4|TRBV9|TRBD1|13
ASSAETGDNEKLF
>TRBJ2-7|TRBV28|TRBD2|13
ASSAGGLTLYEQY
>TRBJ2-3|TRBV6-6|TRBD1|12
ASRSTGSTDTQY
>TRBJ1-2|TRBV7-3|TRBD1|14
ASRAGTGSRDWGYT
>TRBJ2-3|TRBV14|TRBD2|14
ASSQAVLAGKGTQY
>TRBJ2-2|TRBV9|TRBD2|15
ASSVGGGLAVTGELF
>TRBJ2-3|TRBV29-1|TRBD1|13
SVESQGVGTDTQY
>TRBJ1-4|TRBV5-4|TRBD1|17
ASSFWPGTGRATNEKLF
>TRBJ2-7|TRBV5-4|NA|13
ASSFPGGATYEQY
>TRBJ2-2|TRBV5-6|TRBD1|12
ASSRQGVSGELF
>TRBJ2-4|TRBV4-1|TRBD1|15
ASSQESGTGEVNIQY
>TRBJ1-3|TRBV6-1|TRBD1|13
ASSTTTGAGNTIY
>TRBJ2-3|TRBV10-2|TRBD2|13
ASSVLAETSDTQY
>TRBJ2-3|TRBV7-3|NA|14
ASSLTGLGSTDTQY
>TRBJ2-7|TRBV19|NA|10
ATRTDGSEQY
>TRBJ2-7|TRBV10-2|NA|11
ASSDGRDYEQY
>TRBJ2-7|TRBV5-1|TRBD2|12
ASSYSGSSYEQY
>TRBJ2-7|TRBV11-2|TRBD2|13
ASSLGTSGSYEQY
>TRBJ2-7|TRBV19|NA|13
ASSISFDFSYEQY
>TRBJ2-2|TRBV11-1|NA|12
ASRWTVNTGELF
>TRBJ1-1|TRBV5-8|NA|16
ASSFESQGFYERTEAF
>TRBJ1-4|TRBV28|NA|12
ASSSVRGSEKLF
>TRBJ2-7|TRBV5-1|TRBD2|13
ASSLVLAGDYEQY
>TRBJ1-2|TRBV4-2|NA|13
ASSQDTQVAIGYT
>TRBJ1-3|TRBV6-5|NA|12
ATQPGYSGNTIY
>TRBJ2-2|TRBV28|NA|13
ASSPLWGVTGELF
>TRBJ2-5|TRBV29-1|NA|11
SAGGGNQETQY
>TRBJ2-1|TRBV4-3|TRBD2|13
ASSFDSGDYNEQF
>TRBJ1-5|TRBV7-9|TRBD1|9
ASSSQGFQH
>TRBJ1-2|TRBV30|NA|16
AWAGVTAGTMGNYGYT
>TRBJ2-2|TRBV11-2|NA|14
ASSSNRVTNTGELF
>NA|TRBV6-5|NA|10
ASSQTGGEQY
>TRBJ2-7|TRBV27|NA|12
ASSLGVAPYEQY
>TRBJ2-7|TRBV14|NA|13
ASSIALAGLNEQY
>TRBJ1-1|TRBV10-2|TRBD1|10
ASRQGYTEAF
>TRBJ2-7|TRBV9|TRBD2|13
ASSGGSGRANEQY
>TRBJ2-1|TRBV29-1|NA|11
SVSQTLDNEQF
>TRBJ2-7|TRBV11-2|NA|14
ASSALGGPSSYEQY
>TRBJ1-1|TRBV2|NA|15
ASSIRNLGAPNTEAF
>TRBJ1-2|TRBV4-3|NA|13
ASSQVASGDYGYT
>TRBJ2-3|TRBV7-9|NA|12
ASSLASSTDTQY
>TRBJ1-2|TRBV30|TRBD1|12
AWSVGTGGRGYT
>TRBJ2-7|TRBV5-6|TRBD1|11
ASSWDRAHEQY
>TRBJ2-5|TRBV7-9|NA|14
ASSPNSGAPSETQY
>TRBJ1-2|TRBV9|NA|11
ASSVNGGYGYT
>TRBJ1-5|TRBV30|NA|9
AWSLGGPQH
>TRBJ2-3|TRBV28|TRBD1|21
ASTSQGTGVMGGFTFWIRTQY
>TRBJ1-1|TRBV5-1|NA|12
ASRVEGGNTEAF
>TRBJ2-1|TRBV5-5|TRBD1|13
ASSFYGTGSYEQF
>TRBJ2-5|TRBV19|NA|13
ASTRALDSGETQY
>TRBJ2-1|TRBV10-3|TRBD1|11
ATLRDRVGEQF